This TCR beta chain comes out of a study of cytomegalovirus exposure and HLA in healthy donors. Germline CDR1 LGHNA, CDR2 YSLEER. The ends lost 6 bases at V and 8 bases at J; junction bases unmatched: 12. CDR3 length equals 14 residues. Primers included in the PCR were 60 Vbeta and 13 Jbeta primers. Using immunoSEQ multiplex PCR, the repertoire was profiled, and TCRdb retains in-frame clones only, with some absent. The table records about 180,000 clones, roughly four fifths of them present only once. The chain employs TRBV4-3 and TRBJ1-2, with TRBD1 matching 7 bases. The clonotype originates from a female donor in good health and CMV-seronegative. The sequencing input was PBMCs. The CDR3: CASSQDRMKWGYTF. DNA of the CDR3: TGCGCCAGCAGTCAGGACAGGATGAAATGGGGCTACACCTTC.